The source of this T cell receptor beta chain is a study of T-cell memory formation after mild COVID-19. Study-level background: TCR clusters were mostly donor specific. Whole-study results and caveats: Contracting clones, day 15 to 85, had balanced CD4/CD8, and later expanders favored CD4+. The appearance of some responding clones in pre-infection memory suggested that cross-reactive memory joined.

With regard to this clonotype: Its target is not known.

V lost 3 bases and J lost 4, with 7 bases in between. The CDR3 covers 12 residues. Per germline, CDR1 SGHDT and CDR2 YYEEEE. Barcoded TCR alpha and TCR beta cDNA libraries with UMIs came from 5'RACE using constant-segment primers. TCRdb re-called the 5' RACE reads through MiXCR, storing one row per CDR3 protein. Of tens of thousands of distinct CDR3 sequences listed, roughly 12% are singletons. The sample taken for sequencing was PBMCs or a T cell subset sorted from them (not recorded which). V usage is TRBV5-6 and J usage is TRBJ1-2, with D possibly TRBD1 on 5 matching bases. The source is a man between 18 and 29 years old who had mild COVID-19 (a few samples of this study predate the infection). Cell type and time point are not known. In DNA form, the CDR3 reads TGTGCCAGCAGCTCGGGGGTCTATGGCTACACCTTC. This encodes CASSSGVYGYTF. Full variable domain (missing parts from reference TRBV5-6 and TRBJ1-2): DAGVTQSPTHLIKTRGQQVTLRCSPKSGHDTVSWYQQALGQGPQFIFQYYEEEERQRGNFPDRFSGHQFPNYSSELNVNALLLGDSALYLCASSSGVYGYTFGSGTRLTVV.